This T cell receptor beta chain was identified in a study of a mutant IDH1 vaccine in newly diagnosed glioma. Study details: Either 4-6 weeks after radiotherapy alone or alongside temozolomide, vaccination was begun.

The sample's time point: week 47, end of study. Topical imiquimod accompanied each vaccine dose, which consisted of 300 ug of mutant IDH1 20-mer peptide. Eight vaccine injections were given to patients in weeks 1, 3, 5, 7, 11, 15, 19 and 23. This CDR3 is built from 16 residues. Germline loops: CDR1 SEHNR, CDR2 FQNEAQ (reference sequence). The V gene end was trimmed by 2 bases and the J gene end by 4 bases; junction bases not matched to a gene: 3. About this clone itself: Its target is not known.

The table came from immunoSEQ multiplex PCR; TCRdb's copy has only in-frame clones and leaves some out. Of just over 60,000 clones in the sample, roughly four fifths were seen once. This chain links TRBV7-9 with TRBJ1-6, with TRBD1 matching over 9 bases. The sequences come from PBMCs, collected from a glioma patient whose treatment included an IDH1 peptide vaccine. This TCR derives from a man under 40 with glioma. The chain's CDR3 is CASSLRTGVYNSPLHF. CDR3 sequence (DNA): TGTGCCAGCAGCTTAAGGACAGGGGTTTATAATTCACCCCTCCACTTT.